This TCR beta chain stems from a study of CD8+CD57+ T cells in acquired aplastic anemia. Across the study: An average of roughly 3 ug of DNA was obtained from sorted CD4+ and CD8+ cells. Study results and limitations: The same twenty-nine CD8+ CDR3 sequences occurred in patients and in controls.

For sequencing, patients were chosen who had shown expansion of CD8+CD57+ cells by flow cytometry. Prior therapy had not been administered to any patient at the time of blood sampling. The sample holds many counts of this clonotype. The antigen is undetermined. This CDR3 has 11 residues. Germline CDR1 LNHDA, CDR2 SQIVND (reference sequence). Trimming left V 10 bases short and J 11 bases short, with 15 bases between. Genomic DNA was employed as the template in profiling TCR beta VDJ and CDR3. TCRdb passed the reads through MiXCR, listing each CDR3 protein once. Among over 150,000 distinct CDR3 sequences listed, just over 50% were seen once.

Sequencing was carried out using sorted CD4+, CD8+, or CD8+CD57+ T cells (not recorded which) from PBMCs. This TCR came from a human donor with aplastic anemia. The chain couples TRBV19 to TRBJ1-5, with unresolved D. The CDR3 protein is CATTLDTSQHF. CDR3 DNA sequence: TGTGCCACCACACTTGACACGTCCCAGCATTTT.